The 19 T cell receptor beta chains below come from one sample, sequenced in a study of beta chain features in type 1 diabetes. Overall study findings and caveats: Across all four CD4+ subsets, people with type 1 diabetes showed modestly shorter TCRB CDR3s.

The study reverse transcribed the entire isolated RNA, so it sequenced expressed TCRB transcripts. The method was immunoSEQ multiplex PCR; TCRdb's version includes in-frame clones alone and lacks a portion of them. The sample contains hundreds of thousands of clones, 11% to 15% of which appear only once. Antigens for these TCRs are unknown. Sequencing input: naive CD4+ T cells from blood. These receptor sequences come from a young man with type 1 diabetes.

The rearrangement joins TRBV29-1 to TRBJ1-5; D perhaps matches TRBD1 (6 bases). V shed 7 bases and J shed 2 bases, with 15 bases lying between them. The germline V gene encodes CDR1 SQVTM and CDR2 ANQGSEA. The CDR3 spans 14 residues. CDR3 DNA sequence: TGCAGCGCCTCTGGGGGCAGGGGCAATCAGCCCCAGCATTTT. Translating gives CSASGGRGNQPQHF.

In its sample, this clone was seen a few times. The chain joins TRBV18 to TRBJ2-3; the match to TRBD1 covers 8 bases. The length of the CDR3 is 14 residues. Germline CDR1 reads KGHSH; CDR2 reads LQKENI. V was pared by 3 bases and J by 3 bases, with 2 bases of the junction left unmatched. The CDR3, as DNA: TGTGCCAGCTCACCCCAGGGGGCAACAGATACGCAGTATTTT. Its translation is CASSPQGATDTQYF.

This clone was observed a handful of times. The chain uses TRBV23-1 and TRBJ2-5; no firm D call. TRBV23-1 is given ORF status, its function remaining uncertain. Trimming pared 0 bases from V and 5 bases from J, leaving 13 bases between. The CDR3 spans 15 residues. The CDR3 coding sequence is TGCGCCAGCAGTCAATCGCTGGAGACGAGGGAGACCCAGTACTTC. This codes for CASSQSLETRETQYF.

This chain connects TRBV6-5 to TRBJ1-1; D is uncertain. Trimming stripped 6 bases from V and 1 base from J, with 12 bases between. Germline V gene lookup returns CDR1 MNHEY and CDR2 SVGAGI. This CDR3 spans 14 amino acids. The CDR3 sequence is CASSPVGPNTEAFF. As DNA, the CDR3 is TGTGCCAGCAGCCCCGTAGGGCCGAACACTGAAGCTTTCTTT.

The CDR3 sequence: CASSWGSGDQETQYF. CDR3 DNA: TGTGCCAGCAGTTGGGGTAGCGGGGACCAAGAGACCCAGTACTTC. The chain employs TRBV6-5 and TRBJ2-5; 8 positions agree with TRBD2. The CDR3 sequence is 15 residues long. J was trimmed by 0 bases and V by 4 bases; bases with no gene match: 4. Germline lookup yields CDR1 MNHEY and CDR2 SVGAGI.

V gene TRBV6-6 combines with J gene TRBJ2-2; D remains unclear. This CDR3 contains 12 residues. Per the germline V gene, CDR1 is MNHNY and CDR2 is SVGAGI (reference sequence). The V end was cut by 10 bases, the J end by 2 bases, with 8 bases between. The CDR3 spells CATPPNTGELFF. As DNA, the CDR3 is TGTGCCACCCCTCCAAACACCGGGGAGCTGTTTTTT.

CDR3 region: CAWSVLYEQFF. The CDR3 DNA reads TGTGCCTGGAGTGTACTGTATGAGCAGTTCTTC. The chain carries TRBV30 and TRBJ2-1; D is uncertain. Trimming left V 0 bases short and J 8 bases short, with 5 bases between. Germline V gene sequence: CDR1 GTSNPN, CDR2 SVGIG (reference sequence). The CDR3 length is 11 residues.

This clone was observed a few times. The sample contains more than one DNA sequence encoding this CDR3. The chain has TRBV30 and TRBJ1-5; no clear D. Deletions cut 1 base from V and 1 base from J, with 8 bases between. Per germline, CDR1 GTSNPN and CDR2 SVGIG (reference sequence). This CDR3 contains 14 residues. The CDR3: CAWSGGGSNQPQHF. The CDR3 bases are TGTGCCTGGAGTGGGGGAGGCAGCAATCAGCCCCAGCATTTT.

This clone was observed a few times. V gene TRBV13 combines with J gene TRBJ2-5; possible D gene TRBD2, 7 bases. The CDR3 sequence is 16 residues long. Per the germline V gene, CDR1 is PRHDT and CDR2 is FYEKMQ (reference sequence). V lost 1 base, J lost 2 bases, and 14 bases lay in between. The CDR3 DNA reads TGTGCCAGCAGCTTAGTTAAGGGGGGGATTCAAGAGACCCAGTACTTC. Translating gives CASSLVKGGIQETQYF. The full variable domain, in which reference TRBV13 and TRBJ2-5 provide the parts outside the CDR3, is AAGVIQSPRHLIKEKRETATLKCYPIPRHDTVYWYQQGPGQDPQFLISFYEKMQSDKGSIPDRFSAQQFSDYHSELNMSSLELGDSALYFCASSLVKGGIQETQYFGPGTRLLVL.

CDR3 DNA sequence: TGCGCCAGCAGCCCCAGGACTAGCGGGGCCTACGAGCAGTACTTC. Translating gives CASSPRTSGAYEQYF. The chain carries TRBV5-1 and TRBJ2-7; TRBD2 matches at 12 bases. Germline CDR1 SGHRS, CDR2 YFSETQ. CDR3 length: 15 residues. V was clipped by 4 bases and J by 2 bases; unmatched bases: 4.

The chain combines TRBV18 with TRBJ1-2; 8 bases are a match to TRBD1. The CDR3 covers 16 residues. V lost 0 bases and J lost 2; bases outside the gene matches: 5. CDR1 is KGHSH, CDR2 LQKENI, per germline. The CDR3 protein is CASSPPATGANYGYTF. The CDR3 nucleotides are TGTGCCAGCTCACCACCGGCGACAGGGGCCAACTATGGCTACACCTTC. The variable domain in full, with the rest retrieved from reference TRBV18 and TRBJ1-2, is NAGVMQNPRHLVRRRGQEARLRCSPMKGHSHVYWYRQLPEEGLKFMVYLQKENIIDESGMPKERFSAEFPKEGPSILRIQQVVRGDSAAYFCASSPPATGANYGYTFGSGTRLTVV.

This clone was detected only a few times. In the same sample, other DNA sequences code for this CDR3. The chain recombines TRBV28 with TRBJ2-7, with D maybe TRBD1 (7 bases). The ends were cut back, 3 bases at V and 1 base at J, with 10 bases in the middle. CDR3 length equals 14 residues. CDR1 MDHEN and CDR2 SYDVKM come from the germline V gene. The CDR3 spells CASSLSGGSYEQYF. CDR3 nucleotides: TGTGCCAGCAGTTTGTCAGGGGGGTCCTACGAGCAGTACTTC.

A remark on this clone: This specimen includes other DNA sequences encoding the same CDR3. The chain uses TRBV30 and TRBJ1-5; no clear D gene. Germline values: CDR1 GTSNPN, CDR2 SVGIG (reference sequence). V dropped 0 bases and J dropped 3 bases, with 3 bases sitting between them. CDR3 length equals 12 residues. CDR3 sequence: CAWSVSNQPQHF. The DNA of the CDR3 is TGTGCCTGGAGTGTATCCAATCAGCCCCAGCATTTT.

This clone was counted between two and nine times. The chain combines TRBV14 with TRBJ2-4; weak D call: TRBD1 (6 bases). Trimming took off 2 bases at V and 4 bases at J, with 12 bases between the two ends. The V gene's germline CDR1 is SGHDN and CDR2 FVKESK. The CDR3 contains 15 residues. The CDR3 spells CASSQLLQGKNIQYF. Written as DNA, the CDR3 is TGTGCCAGCAGCCAACTACTACAGGGTAAAAACATTCAGTACTTC.

The rearrangement uses TRBV20-1 and TRBJ2-1; D is uncertain. Germline V gene lookup returns CDR1 DFQATT and CDR2 SNEGSKA (reference sequence). V shed 3 bases and J shed 9 bases, with 9 bases lying between them. The CDR3 consists of 11 residues. The CDR3 is CSASALREQFF. The CDR3 region has the DNA TGCAGTGCTAGTGCTCTACGTGAGCAGTTCTTC.

This chain connects TRBV14 to TRBJ2-3; tentatively, D is TRBD1 (5 bases). The CDR3 is 15 amino acids. V lost 1 base, J lost 0 bases, and 8 bases lay in between. The V gene's germline CDR1 is SGHDN and CDR2 FVKESK. The CDR3 coding sequence is TGTGCCAGCAGCCAAGGACAGCCTAGCACAGATACGCAGTATTTT. Translation: CASSQGQPSTDTQYF.

This clone was detected only a few times. This sequence joins TRBV2 and TRBJ2-5; TRBD1 might be the D (5 bases). The CDR3 length is 13 residues. V lost 7 bases and J lost 1, with 10 bases in between. Per germline, CDR1 SNHLY and CDR2 FYNNEI. This CDR3 reads CASTGQSQETQYF. CDR3 nucleotide sequence: TGTGCCAGCACAGGGCAGTCCCAAGAGACCCAGTACTTC.

This clone was seen more than once but under ten times. This sequence joins TRBV19 and TRBJ1-4, with D maybe TRBD1 (5 bases). This CDR3 region has 14 residues. Trimming stripped 3 bases from V and 5 bases from J, with 10 bases between. Germline-derived CDR1 and CDR2 are LNHDA and SQIVND (reference sequence). CDR3 nucleotides: TGTGCCAGTAGTATTGGGACCTCAAATGAAAAACTGTTTTTT. This gives the protein CASSIGTSNEKLFF.

The chain has TRBV30 and TRBJ2-1; D not certain. Trimming removed 6 bases from V and 3 bases from J, with 15 bases in between. Germline V gene data show CDR1 as GTSNPN and CDR2 as SVGIG (reference sequence). The CDR3 has 14 residues. The CDR3 spells CACISLLFYNEQFF. CDR3 DNA sequence: TGTGCCTGTATATCCTTGCTCTTCTACAATGAGCAGTTCTTC.